What follows are 17 T cell receptor beta chains derived from one specimen sequenced in a study of CD8 T cells in ankylosing spondylitis. In TCRdb, the 5' RACE reads were re-called with MiXCR into one record per CDR3 protein. This sample has approximately 190,000 distinct CDR3 sequences, with under 15% found just once. Sample: blood, either unsorted or a sorted T cell fraction (not recorded which). These receptors all come from a female donor with ankylosing spondylitis or in good health (not recorded which).

This clonotype was observed many times. V gene TRBV10-3 combines with J gene TRBJ1-5; D perhaps matches TRBD1 (6 bases). The CDR3 length is 16 residues. The germline V gene has CDR1 ENHRY and CDR2 SYGVKD. The ends were cut back, 0 bases at V and 6 bases at J, with 15 bases in the middle. CDR3 amino acids: CAISESSGGGGQPQHF. The CDR3 coding sequence is TGTGCCATCAGTGAGTCAAGTGGAGGGGGGGGTCAGCCCCAGCATTTT.

This clonotype was counted many times. V gene TRBV20-1 combines with J gene TRBJ2-1, with TRBD2 identical over 13 bases. V was clipped by 6 bases and J by 5 bases; unmatched bases: 4. Per germline, CDR1 DFQATT and CDR2 SNEGSKA (reference sequence). This CDR3 has 14 residues. CDR3 amino acids: CSASGTSGDNEQFF. The DNA for the CDR3 is TGCAGTGCATCCGGGACTAGCGGGGACAATGAGCAGTTCTTC.

V gene TRBV7-2 combines with J gene TRBJ2-1; 7 nucleotides agree with TRBD2. Germline assignment: CDR1 SGHTA and CDR2 FQGNSA. V trimming: 0 bases; J trimming: 8 bases; junction bases outside the gene matches: 4. This CDR3 contains 14 residues. The CDR3 loop reads CASSLAGGVDEQFF. The DNA for the CDR3 is TGTGCCAGCAGCTTAGCGGGAGGGGTGGATGAGCAGTTCTTC.

This clonotype appeared many times. This chain links TRBV12-3 or TRBV12-4 with TRBJ1-1; D is uncertain. The CDR3 covers 14 residues. The V end was cut by 3 bases, the J end by 1 base, with 9 bases between. This chain's CDR3 is CASSFGVQNTEAFF. CDR3 nucleotide sequence: TGTGCCAGCAGTTTCGGTGTACAGAACACTGAAGCTTTCTTT.

To note about this clonotype: Possible read error: a much larger clone is one base away. The V and J genes are TRBV3-1 and TRBJ2-2; perhaps TRBD2 as D (6 bases). This CDR3 is 14 amino acids long. Germline V gene lookup returns CDR1 LGHDT and CDR2 YNNKEL (reference sequence). The CDR3: CASSQEGRVGGLFF. The CDR3 region has the DNA TGTGCCAGCAGCCAAGAGGGAAGGGTCGGGGGGCTGTTTTTT.

The genes are TRBV5-1 and TRBJ2-7; 10 positions match TRBD1. V lost 4 bases to trimming and J lost 2 bases; unmatched junction nucleotides: 9. The V gene's germline CDR1 is SGHRS and CDR2 YFSETQ. The CDR3 sequence is 16 residues long. The CDR3 nucleotides read TGCGCCAGCAGCCTGAGCGGTGGACAGGGGGCCTACGAGCAGTACTTC. It yields the protein CASSLSGGQGAYEQYF.

This chain joins TRBV6-5 and TRBJ1-6; 9 bases line up with TRBD1. This CDR3 has 16 residues. In germline, CDR1 is MNHEY, CDR2 SVGAGI. Trimming cost V 2 bases and J 7 bases; bases outside gene matches: 6. The CDR3 bases are TGTGCCAGCAGTTACGGCCCGGGACAGGGAAATTCACCCCTCCACTTT. The encoded protein is CASSYGPGQGNSPLHF.

This clonotype was detected many times. This chain links TRBV7-9 with TRBJ2-1; D gene uncertain. Germline CDR1 reads SEHNR; CDR2 reads FQNEAQ (reference sequence). The CDR3 extends over 13 amino acids. Trimming pared 0 bases from V and 5 bases from J, leaving 5 bases between. The CDR3 DNA is TGTGCCAGCAGCTTAGCCGGAGACAATGAGCAGTTCTTC. This encodes CASSLAGDNEQFF. The full variable domain, its missing parts supplied by reference TRBV7-9 and TRBJ2-1, is DTGVSQNPRHKITKRGQNVTFRCDPISEHNRLYWYRQTLGQGPEFLTYFQNEAQLEKSRLLSDRFSAERPKGSFSTLEIQRTEQGDSAMYLCASSLAGDNEQFFGPGTRLTVL.

This clonotype has a count of ten or more. The chain uses TRBV20-1 and TRBJ2-1; D remains unclear. Trimming cost V 0 bases and J 6 bases, with 12 bases left between them. CDR1 is DFQATT and CDR2 is SNEGSKA in the germline V gene (reference sequence). This CDR3 has 14 residues. The CDR3 DNA sequence: TGCAGTGCTAGAGATCACAGACTCCTCAATGAGCAGTTCTTC. This sequence encodes CSARDHRLLNEQFF.

The chain couples TRBV12-2 to TRBJ1-5. TRBV12-2 represents a pseudogene. This CDR3 contains 13 residues. The CDR3 bases are TGTGCAAGTCGCTTTGAGGGTTATCAGCCCCAGCATTTT. Encoded protein: CASRFEGYQPQHF.

This rearrangement joins TRBV20-1 to TRBJ1-1, with 9 bases lining up with TRBD1. Germline V gives CDR1 DFQATT, CDR2 SNEGSKA (reference sequence). The CDR3 has 13 amino acids. Unmatched junction bases numbered 3, after V lost 3 bases and J lost 4 bases. The CDR3 DNA reads as TGCAGTGCTAGTAACAGGGGGCTCACTGAAGCTTTCTTT. This encodes CSASNRGLTEAFF.

In its sample, this clonotype was seen many times. V and J are TRBV29-1 and TRBJ1-5; D is unresolved. The CDR3 length is 11 residues. Germline V gives CDR1 SQVTM, CDR2 ANQGSEA. Between the trimmed V and J ends, which lost 4 bases and 4 bases, there was a span of 5 bases. CDR3 residues: CSVGSNQPQHF. For the CDR3, the DNA is TGCAGCGTTGGGTCTAATCAGCCCCAGCATTTT.

This clonotype was picked up many times. The chain carries TRBV9 and TRBJ1-6, with D unresolved. This CDR3 is built from 14 residues. In germline, CDR1 is SGDLS, CDR2 YYNGEE. Trimming removed 0 bases at V and 5 bases at J, with 6 bases between. CDR3 nucleotide sequence: TGTGCCAGCAGCGTAGGTCAGAATAATTCACCCCTCCACTTT. Protein: CASSVGQNNSPLHF.

Ten or more counts support this clonotype. This sequence joins TRBV7-2 and TRBJ2-7, with D possibly matching TRBD2 (6 bases). This CDR3 is built from 14 residues. Trimming took off 4 bases at V and 0 bases at J, with 10 bases between the two ends. CDR1 and CDR2 (germline): SGHTA, FQGNSA. This CDR3 is CASSSQGGSYEQYF. The CDR3 DNA is TGTGCCAGCAGCTCCCAGGGAGGCTCCTACGAGCAGTACTTC.

This clonotype came up many times. The V gene is TRBV21-1, the J gene TRBJ1-2; TRBD1 is taken as the D call from the table, unchecked against the DNA. TRBV21-1 is given as a pseudogene. The CDR3 runs 13 residues. The CDR3 protein is CASSKAFRVGYTF. The CDR3, as DNA: TGTGCCAGCAGCAAAGCCTTCAGGGTTGGCTACACCTTC.

In this sample, this clonotype turned up many times. The chain combines TRBV28 with TRBJ1-6; 8 bases agree with TRBD1. The CDR3 covers 20 residues. After removal of 6 bases from V and 8 bases from J, the junction contained 24 bases not matched to a gene. Germline CDR1 MDHEN, CDR2 SYDVKM. The CDR3: CASSSLILGQGAFGDSPLHF. Here the CDR3 DNA reads TGTGCCAGCAGCTCCCTAATTCTAGGACAGGGAGCGTTTGGGGATTCACCCCTCCACTTT.

This clonotype was observed at least ten times. The chain has TRBV29-1 and TRBJ1-1; possible D gene TRBD1, 6 bases. Per germline, CDR1 SQVTM and CDR2 ANQGSEA. V was pared by 6 bases and J by 3 bases, with 20 bases between. This CDR3 has 15 residues. The CDR3 sequence: CSVKGGSQSDTEAFF. The CDR3 DNA sequence: TGCAGCGTCAAGGGGGGTTCCCAATCGGACACTGAAGCTTTCTTT.